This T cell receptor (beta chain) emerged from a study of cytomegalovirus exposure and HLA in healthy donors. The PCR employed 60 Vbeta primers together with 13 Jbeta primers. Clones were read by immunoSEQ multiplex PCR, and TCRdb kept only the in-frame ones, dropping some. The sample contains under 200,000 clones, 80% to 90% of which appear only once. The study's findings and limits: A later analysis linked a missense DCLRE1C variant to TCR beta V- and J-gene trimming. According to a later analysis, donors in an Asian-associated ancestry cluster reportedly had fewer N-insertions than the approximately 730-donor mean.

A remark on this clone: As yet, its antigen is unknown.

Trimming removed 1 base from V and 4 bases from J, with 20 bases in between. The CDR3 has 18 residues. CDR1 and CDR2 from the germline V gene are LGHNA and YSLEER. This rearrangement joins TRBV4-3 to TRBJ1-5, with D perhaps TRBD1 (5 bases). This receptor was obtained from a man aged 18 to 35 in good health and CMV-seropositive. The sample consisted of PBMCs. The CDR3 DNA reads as TGCGCCAGCAGCCAAGTTTCCCGGATGGCAGGGCCAAATCAGCCCCAGCATTTT. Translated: CASSQVSRMAGPNQPQHF.